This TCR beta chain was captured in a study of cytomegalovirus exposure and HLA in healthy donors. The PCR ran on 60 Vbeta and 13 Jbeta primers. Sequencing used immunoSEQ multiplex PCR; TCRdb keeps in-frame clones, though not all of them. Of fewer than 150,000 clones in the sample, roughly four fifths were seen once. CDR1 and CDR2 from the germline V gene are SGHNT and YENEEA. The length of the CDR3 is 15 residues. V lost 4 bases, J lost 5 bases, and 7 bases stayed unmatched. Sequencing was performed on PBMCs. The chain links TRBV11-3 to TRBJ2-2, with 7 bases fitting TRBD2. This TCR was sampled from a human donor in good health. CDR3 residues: CASSSRRENTGELFF. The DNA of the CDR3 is TGTGCCAGCAGCTCACGGCGGGAGAATACCGGGGAGCTGTTTTTT.